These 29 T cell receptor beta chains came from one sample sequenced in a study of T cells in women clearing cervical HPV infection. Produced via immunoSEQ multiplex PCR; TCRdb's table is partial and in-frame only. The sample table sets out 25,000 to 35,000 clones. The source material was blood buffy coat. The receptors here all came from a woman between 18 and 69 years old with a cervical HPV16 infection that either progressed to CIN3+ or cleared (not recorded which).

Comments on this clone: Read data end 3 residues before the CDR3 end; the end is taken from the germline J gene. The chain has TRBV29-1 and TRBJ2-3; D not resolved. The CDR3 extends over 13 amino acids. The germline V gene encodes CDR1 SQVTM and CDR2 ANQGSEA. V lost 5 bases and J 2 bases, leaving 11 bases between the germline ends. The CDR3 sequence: CSVRRSYTDTQYF. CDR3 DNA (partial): TGCAGCGTTAGGCGGAGTTACACAGATACG.

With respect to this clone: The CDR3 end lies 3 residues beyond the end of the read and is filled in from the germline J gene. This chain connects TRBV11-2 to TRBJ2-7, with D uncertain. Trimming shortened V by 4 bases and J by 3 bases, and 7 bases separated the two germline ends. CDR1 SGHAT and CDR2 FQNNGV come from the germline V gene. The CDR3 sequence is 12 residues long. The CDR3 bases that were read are TGTGCCAGCAGCTCTTCCCTCTACGAG. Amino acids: CASSSSLYE. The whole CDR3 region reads CASSSSLYEQYF.

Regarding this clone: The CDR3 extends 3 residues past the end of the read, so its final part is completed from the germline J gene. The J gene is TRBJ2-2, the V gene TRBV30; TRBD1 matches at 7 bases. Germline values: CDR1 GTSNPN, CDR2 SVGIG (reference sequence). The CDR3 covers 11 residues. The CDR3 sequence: CAWADRVELFF. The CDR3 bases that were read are TGTGCCTGGGCAGACAGGGTAGAG.

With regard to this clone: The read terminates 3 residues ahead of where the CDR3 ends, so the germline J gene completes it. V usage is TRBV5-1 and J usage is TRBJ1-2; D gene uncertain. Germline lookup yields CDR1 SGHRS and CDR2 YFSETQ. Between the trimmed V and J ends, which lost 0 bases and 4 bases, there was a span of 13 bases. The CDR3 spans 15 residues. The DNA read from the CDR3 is TGCGCCAGCAGCTTGGTAATGGGCGTAGGCTATGGC. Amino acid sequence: CASSLVMGVGYG. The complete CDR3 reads CASSLVMGVGYGYTF.

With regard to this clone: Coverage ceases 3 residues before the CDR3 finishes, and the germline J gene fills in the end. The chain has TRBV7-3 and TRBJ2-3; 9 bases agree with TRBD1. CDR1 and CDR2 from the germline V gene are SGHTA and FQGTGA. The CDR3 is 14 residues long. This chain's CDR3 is CASSSTGGQETQYF. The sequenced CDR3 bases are TGTGCCAGCAGCTCCACAGGGGGCCAAGAGACG.

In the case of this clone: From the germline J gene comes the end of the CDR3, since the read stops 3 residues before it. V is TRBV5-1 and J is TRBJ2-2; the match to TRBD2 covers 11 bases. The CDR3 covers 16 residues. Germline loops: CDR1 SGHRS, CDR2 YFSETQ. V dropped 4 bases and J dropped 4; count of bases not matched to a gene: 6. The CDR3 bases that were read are TGCGCCAGCAGCCCACTAGCGGGAGATGGCACCGGGGAG. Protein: CASSPLAGDGTGE. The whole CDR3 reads CASSPLAGDGTGELFF.

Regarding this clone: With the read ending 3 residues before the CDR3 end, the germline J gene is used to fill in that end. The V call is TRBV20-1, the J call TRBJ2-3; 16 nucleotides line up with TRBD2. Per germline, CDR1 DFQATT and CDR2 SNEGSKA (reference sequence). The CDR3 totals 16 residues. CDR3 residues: CSARDPGLAGGETQYF. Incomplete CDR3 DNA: TGCAGTGCTAGAGATCCGGGACTAGCGGGAGGGGAGACG.

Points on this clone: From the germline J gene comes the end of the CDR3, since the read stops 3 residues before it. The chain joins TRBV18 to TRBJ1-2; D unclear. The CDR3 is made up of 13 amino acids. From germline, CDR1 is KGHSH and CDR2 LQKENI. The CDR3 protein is CASSDYSYNDYTF. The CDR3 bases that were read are TGTGCCAGCTCGGACTACTCCTACAATGAC.

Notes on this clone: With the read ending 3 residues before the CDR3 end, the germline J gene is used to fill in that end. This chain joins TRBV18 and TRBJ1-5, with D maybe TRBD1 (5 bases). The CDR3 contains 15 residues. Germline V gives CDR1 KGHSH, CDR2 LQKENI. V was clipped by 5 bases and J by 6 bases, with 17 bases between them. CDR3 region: CASSSRTGGGQPQHF. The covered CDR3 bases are TGTGCCAGCTCATCCCGGACTGGGGGGGGTCAGCCC.

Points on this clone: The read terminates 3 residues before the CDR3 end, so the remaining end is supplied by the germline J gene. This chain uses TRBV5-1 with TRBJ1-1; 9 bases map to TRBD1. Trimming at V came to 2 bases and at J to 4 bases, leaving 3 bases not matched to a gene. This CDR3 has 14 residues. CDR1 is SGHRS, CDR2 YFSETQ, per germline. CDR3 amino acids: CASSFPDRGTEAFF. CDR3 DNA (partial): TGCGCCAGCAGCTTCCCGGACAGGGGCACTGAA.

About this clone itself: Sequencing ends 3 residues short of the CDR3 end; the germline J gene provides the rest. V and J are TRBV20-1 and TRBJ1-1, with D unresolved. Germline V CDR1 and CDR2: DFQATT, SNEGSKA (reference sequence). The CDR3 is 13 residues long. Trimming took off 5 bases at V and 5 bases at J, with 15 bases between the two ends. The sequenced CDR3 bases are TGCAGTGCTGGAGGCCTATTGGTTACTGAA. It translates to CSAGGLLVTE. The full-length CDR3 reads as CSAGGLLVTEAFF.

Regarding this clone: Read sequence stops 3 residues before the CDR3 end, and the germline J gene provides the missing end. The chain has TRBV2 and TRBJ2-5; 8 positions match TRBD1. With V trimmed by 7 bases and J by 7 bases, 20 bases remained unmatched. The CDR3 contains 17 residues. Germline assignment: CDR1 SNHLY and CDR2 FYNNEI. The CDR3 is CASTLQGGDRLMGTQYF. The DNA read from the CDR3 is TGTGCCAGCACCCTTCAAGGAGGGGACAGGTTAATGGGGACC. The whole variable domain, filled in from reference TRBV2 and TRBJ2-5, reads EPEVTQTPSHQVTQMGQEVILRCVPISNHLYFYWYRQILGQKVEFLVSFYNNEISEKSEIFDDQFSVERPDGSNFTLKIRSTKLEDSAMYFCASTLQGGDRLMGTQYFGPGTRLLVL.

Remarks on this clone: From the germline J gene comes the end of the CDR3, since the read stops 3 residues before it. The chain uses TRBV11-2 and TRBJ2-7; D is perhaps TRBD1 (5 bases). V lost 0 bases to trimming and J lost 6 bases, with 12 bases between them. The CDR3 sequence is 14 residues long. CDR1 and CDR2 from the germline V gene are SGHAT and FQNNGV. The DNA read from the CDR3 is TGTGCCAGCAGCTTAGATCTGGGGCTTTCCGAG. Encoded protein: CASSLDLGLSE. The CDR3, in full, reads CASSLDLGLSEQYF.

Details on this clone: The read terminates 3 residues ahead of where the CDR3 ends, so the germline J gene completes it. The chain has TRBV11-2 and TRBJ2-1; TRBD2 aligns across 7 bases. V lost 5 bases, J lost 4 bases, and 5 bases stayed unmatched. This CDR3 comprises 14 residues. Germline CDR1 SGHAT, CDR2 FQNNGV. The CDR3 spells CASSLGGTYNEQFF. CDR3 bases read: TGTGCCAGCAGCCTGGGGGGGACGTACAATGAG.

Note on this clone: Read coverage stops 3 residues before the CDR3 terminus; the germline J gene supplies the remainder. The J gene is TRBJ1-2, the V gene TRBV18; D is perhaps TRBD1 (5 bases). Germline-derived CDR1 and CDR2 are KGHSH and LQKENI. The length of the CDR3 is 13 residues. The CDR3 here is CASSLADTDTYTF. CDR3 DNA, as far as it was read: TGTGCCAGCTCACTAGCGGACACAGATACC.

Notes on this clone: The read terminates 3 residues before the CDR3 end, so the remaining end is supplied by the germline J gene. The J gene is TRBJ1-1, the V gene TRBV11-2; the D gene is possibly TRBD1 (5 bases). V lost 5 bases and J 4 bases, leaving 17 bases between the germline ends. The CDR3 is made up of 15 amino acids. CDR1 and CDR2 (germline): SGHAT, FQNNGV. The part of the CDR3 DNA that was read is TGTGCCAGCAGCCGCAATCGGGGGGGAAGCACTGAA. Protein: CASSRNRGGSTE. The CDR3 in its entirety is CASSRNRGGSTEAFF. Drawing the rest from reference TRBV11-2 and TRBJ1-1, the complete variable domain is EAGVAQSPRYKIIEKRQSVAFWCNPISGHATLYWYQQILGQGPKLLIQFQNNGVVDDSQLPKDRFSAERLKGVDSTLKIQPAKLEDSAVYLCASSRNRGGSTEAFFGQGTRLTVV.

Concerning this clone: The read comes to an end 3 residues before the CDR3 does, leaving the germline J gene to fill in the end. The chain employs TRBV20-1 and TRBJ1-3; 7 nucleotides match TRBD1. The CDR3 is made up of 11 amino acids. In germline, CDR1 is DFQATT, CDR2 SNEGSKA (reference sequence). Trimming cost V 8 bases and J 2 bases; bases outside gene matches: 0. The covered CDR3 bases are TGCAGTACAGGGGCTGGAAACACC. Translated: CSTGAGNT. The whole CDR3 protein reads CSTGAGNTIYF.

CDR3 in amino acids: CASSTGTAYNEQFF. The CDR3 bases that were read are TGTGCCAGTAGTACCGGGACAGCCTACAATGAG. The chain recombines TRBV19 with TRBJ2-1; 7 bases line up with TRBD1. The read finishes 3 residues shy of the CDR3 end, and the germline J gene is used to complete it. From germline, CDR1 is LNHDA and CDR2 SQIVND (reference sequence). The trim removed 4 bases at V and 2 bases at J, leaving 2 bases unmatched. CDR3 length: 14 residues.

CDR3 protein: CASSPRDIPEETQYF. The part of the CDR3 DNA that was read is TGTGCCAGCAGCCCACGGGACATCCCAGAGGAGACC. The chain has TRBV11-3 and TRBJ2-5; the D gene is possibly TRBD1 (6 bases). The CDR3 end is not reached by the read, which stops 3 residues before it; the germline J gene fills it in. Germline V gene sequence: CDR1 SGHNT, CDR2 YENEEA. V dropped 5 bases and J dropped 5 bases, with 18 bases sitting between them. This CDR3 is 15 amino acids long.

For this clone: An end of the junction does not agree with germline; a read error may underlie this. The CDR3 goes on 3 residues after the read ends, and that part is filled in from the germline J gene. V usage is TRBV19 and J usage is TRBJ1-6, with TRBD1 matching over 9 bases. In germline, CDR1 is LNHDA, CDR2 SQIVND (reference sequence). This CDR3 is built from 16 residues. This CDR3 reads CAGSPNTGGVGSPLHF. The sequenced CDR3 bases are TGTGCCGGTAGTCCGAACACAGGGGGCGTAGGTTCACCC.

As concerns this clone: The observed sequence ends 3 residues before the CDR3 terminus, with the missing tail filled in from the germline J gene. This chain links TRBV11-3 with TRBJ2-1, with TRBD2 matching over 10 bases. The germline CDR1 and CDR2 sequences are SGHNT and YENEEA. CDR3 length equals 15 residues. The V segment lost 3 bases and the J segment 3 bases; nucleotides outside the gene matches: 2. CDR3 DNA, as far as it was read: TGTGCCAGCAGCTTCCAGCGGGAGGGCTACAATGAG. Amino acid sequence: CASSFQREGYNE. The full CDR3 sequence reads CASSFQREGYNEQFF.

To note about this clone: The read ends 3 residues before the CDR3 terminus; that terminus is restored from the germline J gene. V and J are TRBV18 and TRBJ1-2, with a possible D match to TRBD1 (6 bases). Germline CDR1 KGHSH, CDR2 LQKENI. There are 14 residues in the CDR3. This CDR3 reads CASSPGRGAEGYTF. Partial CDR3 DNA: TGTGCCAGCTCACCAGGCAGGGGCGCGGAGGGC.

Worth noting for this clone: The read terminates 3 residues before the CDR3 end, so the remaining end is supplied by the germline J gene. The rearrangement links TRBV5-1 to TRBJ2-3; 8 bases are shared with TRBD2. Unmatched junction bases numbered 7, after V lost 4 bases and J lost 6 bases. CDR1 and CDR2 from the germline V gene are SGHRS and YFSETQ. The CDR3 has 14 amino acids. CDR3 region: CASSPGLELDTQYF. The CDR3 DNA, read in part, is TGCGCCAGCAGCCCGGGACTAGAACTGGATACG.

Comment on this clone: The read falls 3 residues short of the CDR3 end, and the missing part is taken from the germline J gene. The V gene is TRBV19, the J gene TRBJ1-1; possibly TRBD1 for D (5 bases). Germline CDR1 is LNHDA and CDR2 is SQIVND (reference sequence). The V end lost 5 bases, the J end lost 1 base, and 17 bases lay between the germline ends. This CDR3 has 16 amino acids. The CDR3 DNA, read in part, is TGTGCCAGTAGTCCCCATCCAGGGTTGTGGAACACTGAA. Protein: CASSPHPGLWNTE. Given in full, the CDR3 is CASSPHPGLWNTEAFF.

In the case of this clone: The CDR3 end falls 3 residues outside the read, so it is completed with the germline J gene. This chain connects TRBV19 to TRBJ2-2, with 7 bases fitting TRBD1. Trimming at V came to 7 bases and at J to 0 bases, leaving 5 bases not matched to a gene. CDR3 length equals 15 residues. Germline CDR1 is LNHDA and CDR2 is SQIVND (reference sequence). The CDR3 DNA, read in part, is TGTGCCAGTACCCCGGGACAGACGAACACCGGGGAG. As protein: CASTPGQTNTGE. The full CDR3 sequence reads CASTPGQTNTGELFF. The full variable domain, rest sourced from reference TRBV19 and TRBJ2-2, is DGGITQSPKYLFRKEGQNVTLSCEQNLNHDAMYWYRQDPGQGLRLIYYSQIVNDFQKGDIAEGYSVSREKKESFPLTVTSAQKNPTAFYLCASTPGQTNTGELFFGEGSRLTVL.

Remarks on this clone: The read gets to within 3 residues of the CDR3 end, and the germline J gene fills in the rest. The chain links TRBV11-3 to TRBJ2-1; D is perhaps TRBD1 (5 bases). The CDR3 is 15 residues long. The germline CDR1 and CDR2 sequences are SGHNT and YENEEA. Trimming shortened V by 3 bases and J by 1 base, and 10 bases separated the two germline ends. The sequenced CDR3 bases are TGTGCCAGCAGCTTCTGGACACCTTCCTACAATGAG. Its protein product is CASSFWTPSYNE. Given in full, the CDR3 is CASSFWTPSYNEQFF.

The CDR3 bases that were read are TGTGCCAGCTGCTCTAGCGGGAGTGAGACA. Translating it yields CASCSSGSET. The whole CDR3 region reads CASCSSGSETAFF. The V gene is TRBV19, the J gene TRBJ1-1; no clear D. The CDR3 goes on 3 residues after the read ends, and that part is filled in from the germline J gene. The germline gives CDR1 LNHDA, CDR2 SQIVND (reference sequence). The CDR3 is made up of 13 amino acids.

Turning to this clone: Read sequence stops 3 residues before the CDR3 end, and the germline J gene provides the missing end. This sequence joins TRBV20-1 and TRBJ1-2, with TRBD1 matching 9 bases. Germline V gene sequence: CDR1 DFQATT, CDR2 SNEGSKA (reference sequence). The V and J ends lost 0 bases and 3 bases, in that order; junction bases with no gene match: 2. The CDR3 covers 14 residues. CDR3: CSARETGGYYGYTF. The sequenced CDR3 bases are TGCAGTGCTAGAGAAACAGGGGGCTACTATGGC.

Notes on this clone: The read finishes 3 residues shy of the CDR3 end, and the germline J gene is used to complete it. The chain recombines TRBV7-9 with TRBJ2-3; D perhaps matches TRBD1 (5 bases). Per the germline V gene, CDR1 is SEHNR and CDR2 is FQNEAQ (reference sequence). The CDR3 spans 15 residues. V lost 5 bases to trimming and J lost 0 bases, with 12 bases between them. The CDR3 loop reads CASSGRQISTDTQYF. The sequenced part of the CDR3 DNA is TGTGCCAGCAGCGGACGACAGATAAGCACAGATACG.